This TCR beta chain appears in the sequencing data of a study of blood T cells in healthy people across ages. Study results and caveats: Higher diversity, along with more naive CD4+ cells, distinguished long-lived donors from aged donors. Older age coincided with a roughly linear decline in TCR beta diversity per million T cells.

The sample providers were healthy Caucasian people from Russia, aged roughly 6 to 95. The CDR3 runs 11 residues. Germline V gives CDR1 SNHLY, CDR2 FYNNEI. This clonotype has only a few counts. Its antigen is still unknown. One end of the junction varies from germline; a read error may be responsible. Through a sample-barcoded 5' primer and a J-beta primer mix, a second PCR was run for roughly 6 to 12 cycles. Each TCR beta cDNA got a 12-nucleotide random molecular identifier. TCRdb independently ran MiXCR on the 5' RACE reads; one entry per CDR3 protein. This sample has 250,000 to 300,000 distinct CDR3 sequences, with roughly 29% found just once.

This TCR came from a woman in her sixties or seventies in good health. Material for sequencing was blood. The chain links TRBV2 to TRBJ2-5, with D maybe TRBD1 (5 bases). The CDR3 region has the DNA TGTGCCAGCATGGTCAGGGAACGAAAGTTCTTC. Protein product: CASMVRERKFF.